These 8 T cell receptor beta chains were all obtained from the same sample, sequenced in a study of CXCR3-negative and CXCR3-positive naive CD8 T cells. Study conclusions and caveats: A higher hydrophobicity marked the TRB CDR3s of CXCR3-positive naive cells versus CXCR3-negative naive cells.

The authors made the TRB cDNA libraries by 5' RACE using UMI labels. TCRdb processed the 5' RACE reads again and assigns one entry to each CDR3 protein, with no DNA. The sample holds 75,000 to 100,000 distinct CDR3 sequences. These receptors are not linked to any known antigen. The sequencing sample was made of naive CXCR3+ CD8+ T cells from blood. Stated subset: CD45RO-CCR7+CD27+CD95- naive CD8+ T cells expressing CXCR3 (TNR3+). These receptors came from a human donor in good health. Some clones in this sample may be carry-over from other donors' samples.

The chain combines TRBV28 with TRBJ2-3; without DNA, the TCRdb call of TRBD2 cannot be checked. The germline gives CDR1 MDHEN, CDR2 SYDVKM. CDR3 length: 17 amino acids. The CDR3 spells CASSLEGLARLGDTQYF.

The V and J genes are TRBV6-5 and TRBJ2-5; TCRdb designates TRBD1, a call that cannot be tested without DNA. Per the germline V gene, CDR1 is MNHEY and CDR2 is SVGAGI. This CDR3 comprises 14 residues. The CDR3 is CASSLGQTQETQYF.

This chain links TRBV4-3 with TRBJ2-7; lacking DNA, the TRBD1 call made by TCRdb goes unchecked. In germline, CDR1 is LGHNA, CDR2 YSLEER. CDR3 length: 14 residues. The CDR3 here is CASSQDEGTYEQYF.

The chain recombines TRBV7-9 with TRBJ2-2. The CDR3 length is 17 residues. Germline loops: CDR1 SEHNR, CDR2 FQNEAQ (reference sequence). CDR3 amino acids: CASSLAMVKVDSGELFF.

The V gene is TRBV7-6, the J gene TRBJ2-2; TCRdb's D call, TRBD1, is unchecked because there is no DNA. Germline CDR1 reads SGHVS; CDR2 reads FNYEAQ. CDR3 size: 15 residues. CDR3 region: CASSWGTGNTGELFF.

This chain connects TRBV7-6 to TRBJ1-1. Per germline, CDR1 SGHVS and CDR2 FNYEAQ. This CDR3 is built from 13 residues. The CDR3 spells CASSLGENTEAFF.

The genes are TRBV28 and TRBJ2-1. Germline assignment: CDR1 MDHEN and CDR2 SYDVKM. The CDR3 is 17 amino acids. CDR3 protein: CASSLSWSASSYNEQFF.

The chain couples TRBV24-1 to TRBJ2-6; with no DNA, the TCRdb D assignment of TRBD2 cannot be verified. From germline, CDR1 is KGHDR and CDR2 SFDVKD. CDR3 size: 18 residues. The CDR3 loop is CATSDPRGGASVANVLTF.